The text below deals with one T cell receptor (beta chain). Germline V lookup: CDR1 SGHNT, CDR2 YYREEE (reference sequence). The CDR3 loop spans 16 amino acids. J lost 4 bases, V lost 0 bases, and 7 bases had no gene match. The sample belongs to a study of beta chain features in type 1 diabetes. Every isolated RNA sample was fully reverse transcribed, so sequencing captured expressed TCRB transcripts. TCRdb's table, derived via immunoSEQ multiplex PCR, lists solely in-frame clones and lacks some. This table holds about 180,000 clones, less than 15% found once. The chain uses TRBV5-4 and TRBJ2-5; the match to TRBD1 covers 9 bases. The specimen sequenced was central memory CD4+ T cells from blood. The sequence came from a woman aged 18-29 years in good health. CDR3 amino acids: CASSLVGTGSGETQYF. DNA for the CDR3: TGTGCCAGCAGCTTGGTCGGGACAGGGTCGGGAGAGACCCAGTACTTC.